This TCR beta chain was sequenced for a study of OX40 agonist ivuxolimab in advanced cancers. Study overall: As their treatment, patients were administered ivuxolimab, an agonistic anti-OX40 (CD134) antibody. General study points: CD4+ and CD8+ blood T cells expanded clonally by week 6 at 0.1 to 3.0 mg/kg.

The protocol was immunoSEQ multiplex PCR, while the TCRdb copy is restricted to in-frame clones and leaves out a portion. This sample has about 49,000 clones, with 85% found just once. The CDR3 sequence is 12 residues long. The germline gives CDR1 MNHEY, CDR2 SMNVEV (reference sequence). The germline V and J ends were trimmed by 6 bases and 7 bases, with 9 bases remaining between them. Points on this clone: No antigen is known for it.

Here the sequenced sample was CD4+ or CD8+ T cells sorted from blood, taken in a trial of the OX40 agonist ivuxolimab. This clonotype originated in an adult with an advanced solid tumor such as melanoma, head and neck, liver or kidney cancer. The chain joins TRBV27 to TRBJ2-2; no definite D call. CDR3 nucleotide sequence: TGTGCCAGCAGCTTAGGGAACGGGGAGCTGTTTTTT. The encoded protein is CASSLGNGELFF.